What follows is one T cell receptor (beta chain) and its context. This clonotype turned up a few times. This receptor's antigen is unknown. No per-base quality is available; no much larger clone lies one base away. Sequencing instrument: Illumina HiSeq 2500. Quantitative 5'-RACE with molecular barcodes was the method used to prepare the TCR beta libraries. As for how the authors treated the data: A new computational method based on a probabilistic model of VDJ rearrangement was used to identify disease-linked TCR variants. The raw public reads went through TCRdb reprocessing: fastp at Q25, MiXCR clone calling, in-frame beta chains kept. Rows merge per CDR3 protein into single entries with the most common DNA and genes. The V and J calls and clone size are TCRdb's, not the authors'. This sample comprises some 270,000 distinct CDR3 sequences, roughly 32% of them detected only once. Of the sample, about 4.2% falls within the top ten clones.

The data were obtained in a study of CD8 T cells in ankylosing spondylitis (dated by TCRdb to 2016 to 2017). Regarding the study in general: The study set out to find disease-linked TCR variants by profiling T cell receptor beta repertoires in ankylosing spondylitis patients and healthy donors. In total, the full study cohort was made up of approximately 99 healthy donors and approximately 24 ankylosing spondylitis patients. Peripheral blood was sampled, and synovial fluid was also collected from ankylosing spondylitis patients.

Paper-wide results and their limitations: Some motif variants had previously been reported in the synovial fluid and blood of reactive arthritis patients, which suggests shared mechanisms of disease initiation. The disease-linked clones had a CD8+ phenotype and were found at relatively low frequencies in peripheral blood. Blood from ankylosing spondylitis patients appeared to be characterized by a TCR beta motif made up of about 8 highly homologous amino acid variants. The disease-linked clones were reported to be significantly enriched in matched synovial fluid samples from ankylosing spondylitis patients.

The germline V gene (reference sequence) specifies DFQATT as CDR1 and SNEGSKA as CDR2. Trimming takes 1 base from V and 6 bases from J, and the germline ends sit 15 bases apart. The CDR3, from cysteine to phenylalanine, totals 14 residues. This entry keeps only the CDR3 DNA: 42 bases, framed from base 1. This receptor chain uses TRBV20-1 and TRBJ1-1, with TRBD1 perhaps the D gene, on 6 matching bases. The sample was blood, either unsorted or a sorted T cell fraction (not recorded which). This TCR was recovered from a male donor with ankylosing spondylitis or in good health (not recorded which). The CDR3 region reads CSARASGAGPEAFF. The nucleotide sequence reads TGCAGTGCTAGAGCTTCAGGGGCAGGTCCTGAAGCTTTCTTT.